Given below is one TCR beta chain in context. This clonotype was counted only a few times. The target of this receptor is not known. No qualities accompany the bases; no much larger clone lies one base away. TCRdb lists the instrument as Illumina HiSeq 2500. Quantitative 5'-RACE with molecular barcodes was used to prepare TCR beta libraries. On the study's bioinformatics: A new computational method, built on a probabilistic model of VDJ rearrangement, was used to identify disease-linked TCR variants. Clones were called with MiXCR by TCRdb after fastp trimmed the public reads at Q25, and only in-frame beta chains were retained. Rows with a matching CDR3 protein are joined into one entry that keeps the most common DNA and genes. The authors' filters were not applied to this entry. The sample includes around 450,000 distinct CDR3 sequences, with 25% to 30% observed a single time. The top ten clonotypes cover over 0.8% of the sample.

V is cut back by 9 bases and J by 9 bases, with 11 bases in the junction unmatched. The CDR1 and CDR2 encoded by the germline V gene are MNHNS and SASEGT. The CDR3 sequence holds 14 residues, the cysteine and phenylalanine included. This entry keeps only the CDR3 DNA: 42 bases, framed from base 1. These data originate in a study of CD8 T cells in ankylosing spondylitis (dated by TCRdb to 2015 to 2018). For the wider study: T cell receptor beta repertoires were profiled in healthy donors and ankylosing spondylitis patients so that disease-linked TCR variants could be found. Peripheral blood was sampled, and synovial fluid was additionally collected from ankylosing spondylitis patients. The full study cohort comprised roughly 24 ankylosing spondylitis patients and 110 or so healthy donors.

Here is what the overall study found, with its caveats: A CD8+ phenotype was shown by the disease-linked clones, which were found at relatively low frequencies in peripheral blood. The disease-linked clones were reported as significantly enriched in matched synovial fluid samples from ankylosing spondylitis patients. Some TCR beta motif variants had previously been reported in synovial fluid and blood of reactive arthritis patients, which suggested common disease-initiation mechanisms. A TCR beta motif made up of eight or nine highly homologous amino acid variants appeared to be characteristic of blood from ankylosing spondylitis patients.

This clonotype was obtained from a male donor with ankylosing spondylitis. Material: blood, either unsorted or a sorted T cell fraction (not recorded which). This sequence uses TRBV6-1 and TRBJ2-1; the central 10 bases match TRBD2. The nucleotide sequence reads as follows: TGTGCCAGGCTTGGACTAGCGGAATTTGGTGAGCAGTTCTTC. Translation gives CARLGLAEFGEQFF.